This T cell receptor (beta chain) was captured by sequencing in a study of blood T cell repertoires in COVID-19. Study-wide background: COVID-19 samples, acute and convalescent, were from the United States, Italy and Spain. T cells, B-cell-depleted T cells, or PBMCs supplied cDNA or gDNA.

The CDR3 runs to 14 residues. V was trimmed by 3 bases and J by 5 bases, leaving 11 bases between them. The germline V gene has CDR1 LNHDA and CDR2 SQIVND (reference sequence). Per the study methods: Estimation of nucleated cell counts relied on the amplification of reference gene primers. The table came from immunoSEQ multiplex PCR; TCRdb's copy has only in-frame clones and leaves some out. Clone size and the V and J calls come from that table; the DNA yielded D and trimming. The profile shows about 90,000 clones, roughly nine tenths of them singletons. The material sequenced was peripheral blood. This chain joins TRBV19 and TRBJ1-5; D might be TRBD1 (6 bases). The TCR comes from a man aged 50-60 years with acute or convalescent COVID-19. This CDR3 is CASSIEGVYQPQHF. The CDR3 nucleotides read TGTGCCAGTAGTATCGAGGGGGTGTATCAGCCCCAGCATTTT.